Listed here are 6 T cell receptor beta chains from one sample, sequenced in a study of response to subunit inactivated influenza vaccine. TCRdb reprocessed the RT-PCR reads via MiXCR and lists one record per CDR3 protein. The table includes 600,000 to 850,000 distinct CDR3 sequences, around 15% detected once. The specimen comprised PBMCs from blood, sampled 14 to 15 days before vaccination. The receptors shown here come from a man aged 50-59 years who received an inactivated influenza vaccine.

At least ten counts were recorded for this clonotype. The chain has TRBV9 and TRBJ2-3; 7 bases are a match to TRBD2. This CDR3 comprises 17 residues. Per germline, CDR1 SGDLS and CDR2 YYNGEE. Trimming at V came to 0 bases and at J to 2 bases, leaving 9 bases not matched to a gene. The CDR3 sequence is CASSVGASGNPTDTQYF. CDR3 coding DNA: TGTGCCAGCAGCGTAGGGGCCAGCGGGAATCCCACAGATACGCAGTATTTT.

The CDR3 nucleotides read TGTGCCAGCCTTTCAAGCAATCAGCCCCAGCATTTT. As protein: CASLSSNQPQHF. This chain uses TRBV27 with TRBJ1-5; D call uncertain. Looked up from germline, CDR1 is MNHEY and CDR2 is SMNVEV (reference sequence). Trimming cost V 8 bases and J 1 base, with 6 bases left between them. The CDR3 is 12 amino acids.

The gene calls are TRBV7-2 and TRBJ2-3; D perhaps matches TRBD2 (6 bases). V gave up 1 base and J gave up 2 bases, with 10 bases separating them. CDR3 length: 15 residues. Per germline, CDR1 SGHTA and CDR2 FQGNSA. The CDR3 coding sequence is TGTGCCAGCAGCTTAGGGACTATGTTCACAGATACGCAGTATTTT. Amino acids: CASSLGTMFTDTQYF.

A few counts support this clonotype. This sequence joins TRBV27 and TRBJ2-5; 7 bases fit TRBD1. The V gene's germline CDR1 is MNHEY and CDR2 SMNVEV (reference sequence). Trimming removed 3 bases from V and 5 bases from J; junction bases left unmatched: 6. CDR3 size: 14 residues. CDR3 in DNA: TGTGCCAGCAGTTTGTTAGGGGGCCGGGAGACCCAGTACTTC. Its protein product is CASSLLGGRETQYF.

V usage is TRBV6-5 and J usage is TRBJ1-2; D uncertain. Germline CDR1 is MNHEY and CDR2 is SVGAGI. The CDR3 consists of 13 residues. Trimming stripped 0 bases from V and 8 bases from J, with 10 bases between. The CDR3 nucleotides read TGTGCCAGCAGTTACTCCCCAGCATCCGGCTACACCTTC. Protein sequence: CASSYSPASGYTF.

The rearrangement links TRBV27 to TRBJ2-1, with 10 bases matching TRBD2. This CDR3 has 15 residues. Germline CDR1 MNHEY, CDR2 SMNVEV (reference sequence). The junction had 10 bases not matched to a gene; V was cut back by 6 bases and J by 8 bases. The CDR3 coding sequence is TGTGCCAGCAGGTCCCGTCTAGCGGGAGTCGATGAGCAGTTCTTC. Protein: CASRSRLAGVDEQFF.